This TCR beta chain was recorded in a study of cytomegalovirus exposure and HLA in healthy donors. On the study more broadly: Earlier, almost 120 million unique TCR beta sequences were recovered from about 170 million T cells by an analysis. Among around 400 genotyped donors, about 80% fell in the Caucasian-associated ancestry cluster.

There were likely unrecorded immune exposures, though donors were nominally healthy when sampled. 60 Vbeta and 13 Jbeta primers were used in PCR. Clones were read by immunoSEQ multiplex PCR, and TCRdb kept only the in-frame ones, dropping some. The sample consists of 150,000 to 200,000 clones, 79% of them appearing once. Germline loops: CDR1 SGHTA, CDR2 FQGTGA. This CDR3 spans 17 amino acids. J lost 1 base, V lost 1 base, and 7 bases had no gene match. This clone was counted between two and nine times. The antigen is unknown. Study observations and caveats: A highly shared variant cluster was judged a likely technical artifact.

Sequencing was done on a sample of PBMCs. This receptor was identified in a male donor in good health and CMV-seropositive. V is TRBV7-3 and J is TRBJ1-1; 9 positions match TRBD1. Here the CDR3 reads CASSLRGPTGGNTEAFF. CDR3 nucleotides: TGTGCCAGCAGCTTAAGGGGCCCGACAGGGGGGAACACTGAAGCTTTCTTT.